This is a list of T cell receptor beta chains from one sample in a study of T cell responses to AZD1222 COVID-19 vaccine. Clones were sequenced by immunoSEQ multiplex PCR, and TCRdb holds only the in-frame ones, with some missing. The data show 120,000 to 150,000 clones, with 85% to 90% seen just once and just over 5.5% held by the top ten. The sequenced sample was peripheral blood, obtained on day 0 of AZD1222 vaccination. The receptors stem from an adult in good health. The CDR3 runs from the conserved cysteine through the conserved F or W. A D gene is named only where the DNA matches it firmly. Clone size is shown for a subset of rows, as once, few, many or a class of expanded clone.

NA,TRBD1,TRBJ2-7,TRBV6-5,TGTGCCAGCAGTTTTACAGGGGACCTCTACGAGCAGTACTTC,CASSFTGDLYEQYF
NA,NA,TRBJ1-3,TRBV5-1,TGCGCCAGCAGCTTGGCGCCGGGAGGGTCGGTTTCCGGAAACACCATATATTTT,CASSLAPGGSVSGNTIYF
NA,NA,TRBJ2-7,TRBV6-5,TGTGCCAGCAGTTACTCGTTTTGGGCAGGGCACGAGCAGTACTTC,CASSYSFWAGHEQYF
NA,TRBD1,TRBJ2-7,TRBV7-3,TGTGCCAGCAGCTCAGGACAGGGGACGGGCTACGAGCAGTACTTC,CASSSGQGTGYEQYF
NA,NA,TRBJ2-2,TRBV10-3,TGTGCCATCACTCAGGGTACAACAAGACCCACCGGGGAGCTGTTTTTT,CAITQGTTRPTGELFF
NA,TRBD1,TRBJ2-1,TRBV24-1,TGTGCCACCAGCCGACAGGGGTCCAGGAGCTCCTACAATGAGCAGTTCTTC,CATSRQGSRSSYNEQFF
NA,TRBD1,TRBJ2-7,TRBV7-8,TGTGCCAGCACTAAACCCGGGGACAGGAGAGCCTACGAGCAGTACTTC,CASTKPGDRRAYEQYF
NA,TRBD2,TRBJ2-7,TRBV11-3,TGTGCCAGCAGCCCGAGTACTTGGACTAGTGTCTCCTACGAGCAGTACTTC,CASSPSTWTSVSYEQYF
NA,NA,TRBJ1-6,TRBV28,TGTGCCAGCAGTTTATCGTTACTGGACAGCAATAATTCACCCCTCCACTTT,CASSLSLLDSNNSPLHF
NA,TRBD1,TRBJ1-1,TRBV20-1,TGCAGTGCTAGTAGGTCCACAGGGGCAGGGACTGAAGCTTTCTTT,CSASRSTGAGTEAFF
NA,NA,TRBJ1-4,TRBV21-1,TGTGCCAGCAGCAAAAGCGGGACAGGGGCTGTCGAAAAACTGTTTTTT,CASSKSGTGAVEKLFF
NA,NA,TRBJ2-7,TRBV9,TGTGCCAGCAGCGTAGCGCCTAGCGAAGGTCTGAACGAGCAGTACTTC,CASSVAPSEGLNEQYF
NA,NA,TRBJ1-6,TRBV11-3,TGTGCCAGCAGCGCTGAGGAGACGGTCCTCCACTTT,CASSAEETVLHF
NA,TRBD1,TRBJ1-4,TRBV29-1,TGCAGCGCGACAGGGGCTGGTGAAAAACTGTTTTTT,CSATGAGEKLFF
NA,TRBD1,TRBJ2-2,TRBV5-1,TGCGCCAGCAGCTTAGGACAGGGGGCGCAGAGCACCGGGGAGCTGTTTTTT,CASSLGQGAQSTGELFF
NA,NA,TRBJ2-7,TRBV12-3/TRBV12-4,TGTGCCAGCAGTTTGGGGCCGGCATACGAGCAGTACTTC,CASSLGPAYEQYF
NA,TRBD1,TRBJ1-6,TRBV25-1,TGTGCCAGCAGGACCCCGGACAGGGTTGATTCACCCCTCCACTTT,CASRTPDRVDSPLHF
NA,TRBD1,TRBJ1-3,TRBV30,TGTGCCTGGAGGGTACAGGGGGCGCCTGGAAACACCATATATTTT,CAWRVQGAPGNTIYF
NA,NA,TRBJ2-5,TRBV20-1,TGCAGTGTTTGGCAAGAGACCCAGTACTTC,CSVWQETQYF
once,NA,TRBJ1-2,TRBV7-2,TGTGCCAGCAGCTTAGCGCTACGGCGCTTCTATGGCTACACCTTC,CASSLALRRFYGYTF
NA,TRBD1,TRBJ1-2,TRBV7-2,TGTGCCAGCAGCAGGGACAGGGGTACAATCAACTATGGCTACACCTTC,CASSRDRGTINYGYTF
NA,TRBD1,TRBJ1-2,TRBV7-8,TGTGCCAGCAGCTTGGCAGGGGGCTATTATGGCTACACCTTC,CASSLAGGYYGYTF
NA,TRBD2,TRBJ2-3,TRBV4-3,TGCGCCAGCAGCCAAGATGGACTAGGGGAGGCAGATACGCAGTATTTT,CASSQDGLGEADTQYF
NA,NA,TRBJ1-4,TRBV27,TGTGCCAGCATGGACCCCGGACGTCCACTGTTTTTT,CASMDPGRPLFF
few,NA,TRBJ1-6,TRBV14,TGTGCCAGCAGCCAACTAGGGAATTCACCCCTCCACTTT,CASSQLGNSPLHF
NA,NA,TRBJ1-2,TRBV27,TGTGCCAGCAGGGTGCTCGGGAGGGGGAACGGCTACACCTTC,CASRVLGRGNGYTF
NA,NA,TRBJ1-5,TRBV2,TGTGCCGGGGGGGGACCGGGTCAGCCCCAGCATTTT,CAGGGPGQPQHF
NA,TRBD2,TRBJ2-2,TRBV19,TGTGCCAGTGAGAGACTAGCGGGGACCGGGGAGCTGTTTTTT,CASERLAGTGELFF
NA,TRBD1,TRBJ2-7,TRBV30,TGTGCCTCCGGGACAGAGCCCTACGAGCAGTACTTC,CASGTEPYEQYF
NA,TRBD1,TRBJ2-5,TRBV4-3,TGCGCCAGCAGCCAAGGGACAAGGGGGCTAGAGACCCAGTACTTC,CASSQGTRGLETQYF
few,NA,TRBJ1-2,TRBV5-6,TGTGCCAGCAGCTTGGGTCGGGGTGGCTACACCTTC,CASSLGRGGYTF
NA,NA,TRBJ2-7,TRBV4-1,TGCGCCAGCAGCCAAGAGCCCGAGGGCCTACTTTCCTACGAGCAGTACTTC,CASSQEPEGLLSYEQYF
once,TRBD1,TRBJ1-6,TRBV3-1/TRBV3-2,TGTGCCAGCAGCCAATCGTCAGGGGGCGCGGGGAAGGCTTCACCCCTCCACTTT,CASSQSSGGAGKASPLHF